This T cell receptor (beta chain) was documented in a study of T cell changes during pregnancy in multiple sclerosis. Method: immunoSEQ multiplex PCR; TCRdb's copy keeps in-frame clones and lacks some. The table has roughly 50,000 clones, approximately 92% seen once. This clonotype was sampled from a female donor with multiple sclerosis, enrolled in a pregnancy study. Sequenced material: CD4+ T cells from peripheral blood mononuclear cells, taken in the third trimester of pregnancy.

The CDR3: CSALRTELQYF. The CDR3 region has the DNA TGCAGTGCGCTGAGGACTGAACTGCAGTATTTT. The chain couples TRBV20-1 to TRBJ2-3; D is perhaps TRBD2 (5 bases). Germline V CDR1 and CDR2: DFQATT, SNEGSKA (reference sequence). The V and J ends lost 6 bases and 11 bases respectively, with 15 bases between them. CDR3 size: 11 residues.